This T cell receptor (beta chain) derives from a study of blood T cell repertoires in COVID-19. Turning to the study itself: COVID-19 samples from acute and convalescent phases originated in the United States, Italy and Spain. T cells, B-cell-depleted T cells, or PBMCs provided the cDNA or gDNA that served as material.

Authors' methods: Amplification with reference gene primers provided the estimates of nucleated cell counts. Clones were sequenced by immunoSEQ multiplex PCR, and TCRdb holds only the in-frame ones, with some missing. V and J calls and clone size follow that table, whereas D and trimming were derived from the DNA. The sample shows around 300,000 clones, 80% to 90% of them seen only once. The CDR3 consists of 14 residues. Germline assignment: CDR1 SGHDN and CDR2 FVKESK. Trimming took 3 bases from V and 5 from J; bases not matched to a gene: 3. This clonotype originated in a woman in her twenties or thirties with active or convalescent COVID-19. Sequenced sample: peripheral blood. The rearrangement joins TRBV14 to TRBJ1-2, with 10 nucleotides matching TRBD1. The CDR3 nucleotides read TGTGCCAGCAGCCACTCGGGACAGGGGTATGGCTACACCTTC. This sequence encodes CASSHSGQGYGYTF.